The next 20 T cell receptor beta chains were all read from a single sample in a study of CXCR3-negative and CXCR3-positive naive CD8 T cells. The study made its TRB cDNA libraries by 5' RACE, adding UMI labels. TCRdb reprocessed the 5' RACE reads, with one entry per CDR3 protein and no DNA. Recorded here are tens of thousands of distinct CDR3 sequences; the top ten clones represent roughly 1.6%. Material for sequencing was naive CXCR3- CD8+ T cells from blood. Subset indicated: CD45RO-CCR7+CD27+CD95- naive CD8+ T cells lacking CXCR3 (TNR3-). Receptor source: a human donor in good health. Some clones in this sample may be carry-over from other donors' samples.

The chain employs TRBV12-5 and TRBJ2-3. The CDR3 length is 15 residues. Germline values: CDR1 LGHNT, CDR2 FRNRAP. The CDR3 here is CASGAHGVRTDTQYF.

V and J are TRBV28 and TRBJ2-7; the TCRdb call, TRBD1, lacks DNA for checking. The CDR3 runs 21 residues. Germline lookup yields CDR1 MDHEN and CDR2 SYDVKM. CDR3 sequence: CASSFPGRNSPYVSRGYEQYF.

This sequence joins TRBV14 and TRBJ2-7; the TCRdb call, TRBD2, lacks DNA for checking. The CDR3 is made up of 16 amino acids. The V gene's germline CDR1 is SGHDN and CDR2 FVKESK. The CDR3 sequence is CASSRISGRDYYEQYF.

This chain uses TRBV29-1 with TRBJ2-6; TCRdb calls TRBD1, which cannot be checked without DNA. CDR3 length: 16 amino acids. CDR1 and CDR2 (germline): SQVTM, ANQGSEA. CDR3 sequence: CSVEGGRRSGANVLTF.

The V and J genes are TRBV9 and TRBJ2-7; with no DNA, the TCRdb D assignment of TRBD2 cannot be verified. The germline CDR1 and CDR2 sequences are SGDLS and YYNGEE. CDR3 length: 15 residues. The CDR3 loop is CASSEGGLAGAEQYF.

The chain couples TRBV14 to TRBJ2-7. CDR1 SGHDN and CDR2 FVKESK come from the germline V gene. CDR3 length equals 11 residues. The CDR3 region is CASSEDDEQYF.

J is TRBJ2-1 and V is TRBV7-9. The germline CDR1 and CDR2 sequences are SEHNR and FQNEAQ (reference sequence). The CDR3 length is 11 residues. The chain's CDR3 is CASSRSNEQFF.

CDR3 sequence reads: CASSLIGGDYGYTF. The genes are TRBV28 and TRBJ1-2; TCRdb proposes TRBD1, but this gene call is untestable without DNA. Germline loops: CDR1 MDHEN, CDR2 SYDVKM. This CDR3 comprises 14 residues.

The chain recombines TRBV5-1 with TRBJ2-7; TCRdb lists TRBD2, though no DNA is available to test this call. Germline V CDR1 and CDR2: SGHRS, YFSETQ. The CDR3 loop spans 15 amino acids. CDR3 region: CASSPLAGRLLEQYF. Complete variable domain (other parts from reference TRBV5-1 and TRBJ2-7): KAGVTQTPRYLIKTRGQQVTLSCSPISGHRSVSWYQQTPGQGLQFLFEYFSETQRNKGNFPGRFSGRQFSNSRSEMNVSTLELGDSALYLCASSPLAGRLLEQYFGPGTRLTVT.

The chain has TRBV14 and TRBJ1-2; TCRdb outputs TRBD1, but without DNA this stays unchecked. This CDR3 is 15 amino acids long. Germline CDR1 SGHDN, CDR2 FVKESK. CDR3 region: CASSQAKTGYYGYTF. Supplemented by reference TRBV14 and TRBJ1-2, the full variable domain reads EAGVTQFPSHSVIEKGQTVTLRCDPISGHDNLYWYRRVMGKEIKFLLHFVKESKQDESGMPNNRFLAERTGGTYSTLKVQPAELEDSGVYFCASSQAKTGYYGYTFGSGTRLTVV.

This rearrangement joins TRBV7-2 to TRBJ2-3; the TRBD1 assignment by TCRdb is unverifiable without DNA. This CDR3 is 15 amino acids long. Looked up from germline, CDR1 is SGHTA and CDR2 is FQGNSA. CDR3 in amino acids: CASSAPGQGTDTQYF.

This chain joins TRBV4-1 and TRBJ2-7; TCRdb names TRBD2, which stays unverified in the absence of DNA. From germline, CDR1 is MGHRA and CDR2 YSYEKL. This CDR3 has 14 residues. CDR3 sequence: CASSPGRALYEQYF.

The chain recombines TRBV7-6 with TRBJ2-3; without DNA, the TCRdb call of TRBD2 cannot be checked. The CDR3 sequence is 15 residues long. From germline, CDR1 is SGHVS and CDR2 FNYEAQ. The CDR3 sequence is CASTPVSGGADTQYF.

This chain's CDR3 is CASSLEGVLTDTQYF. V is TRBV5-5 and J is TRBJ2-3. The CDR3 totals 15 residues. Germline V gene data show CDR1 as SGHKS and CDR2 as YYEKEE (reference sequence).

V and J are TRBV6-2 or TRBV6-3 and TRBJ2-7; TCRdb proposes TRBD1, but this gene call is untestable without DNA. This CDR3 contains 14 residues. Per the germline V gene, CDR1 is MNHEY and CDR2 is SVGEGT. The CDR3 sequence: CASSYVQGYSEQYF.

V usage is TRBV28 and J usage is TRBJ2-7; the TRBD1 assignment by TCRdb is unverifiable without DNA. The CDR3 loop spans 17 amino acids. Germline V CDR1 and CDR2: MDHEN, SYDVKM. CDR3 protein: CASSLFFKTGADYEQYF.

The CDR3 protein is CASSFRLAGADTQYF. V gene TRBV27 combines with J gene TRBJ2-3; TCRdb outputs TRBD2, but without DNA this stays unchecked. The CDR3 runs 15 residues. Germline CDR1 MNHEY, CDR2 SMNVEV (reference sequence).

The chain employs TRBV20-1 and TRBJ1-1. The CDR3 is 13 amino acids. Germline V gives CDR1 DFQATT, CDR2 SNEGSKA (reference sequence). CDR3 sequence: CSARAWENTEAFF.

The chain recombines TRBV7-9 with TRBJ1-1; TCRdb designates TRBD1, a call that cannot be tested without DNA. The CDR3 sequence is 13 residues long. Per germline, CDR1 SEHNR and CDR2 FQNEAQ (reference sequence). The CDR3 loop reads CASALGGEVEAFF.

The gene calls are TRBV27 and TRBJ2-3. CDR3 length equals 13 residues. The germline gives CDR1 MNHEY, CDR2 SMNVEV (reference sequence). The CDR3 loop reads CASSWGSTDTQYF.